These T cell receptor beta chains were read from a single sample in a study of low-dose radiotherapy and immunotherapy resistance in tumors. TCRdb reprocessed the reads via MiXCR and lists one record per CDR3 protein. The data show about 82,000 distinct CDR3 sequences, with approximately 20% seen just once and 5% to 7% held by the top ten. The material was PBMCs, obtained before treatment. The receptors stem from a male donor with prostate cancer. The CDR3 runs from the conserved cysteine through the conserved F or W. The order of the fields is V gene, J gene, D gene, clone size, CDR3 protein, CDR3 DNA. A D gene is named only where the DNA matches it firmly. Clone sizes are shown as once, few or many counts, or a class when the clone is expanded.

>TRBV29-1|TRBJ2-2|NA|many
CSVQTITNTGELFF
TGCAGCGTTCAAACCATAACGAACACCGGGGAGCTGTTTTTT
>TRBV9|TRBJ2-7|NA|many
CASSVGPVDTYEQYF
TGTGCCAGCAGCGTAGGCCCCGTGGACACCTACGAGCAGTACTTC
>TRBV5-4|TRBJ2-6|NA|many
CASSLADSSGANVLTF
TGTGCCAGCAGCTTGGCGGACAGCTCTGGGGCCAACGTCCTGACTTTC
>TRBV20-1|TRBJ2-4|TRBD2|many
CSARSALLAGQAKNIQYF
TGCAGTGCTAGGTCCGCTCTACTAGCGGGCCAAGCCAAAAACATTCAGTACTTC
>TRBV4-3|TRBJ1-2|NA|many
CASSQHGTADYGYTF
TGCGCCAGCAGCCAACACGGGACGGCAGACTATGGCTACACCTTC
>TRBV19|TRBJ2-5|NA|many
CASSDFGETQYF
TGTGCCAGTAGTGACTTCGGAGAGACCCAGTACTTC
>TRBV12-3/TRBV12-4|TRBJ1-4|TRBD1|many
CASSPTGLNEKLFF
TGTGCCAGCAGTCCGACAGGGTTGAATGAAAAACTGTTTTTT
>TRBV20-1|TRBJ2-2|TRBD2|many
CSAPGGGSGYTNTGELFF
TGCAGTGCTCCGGGAGGAGGTAGCGGATACACGAACACCGGGGAGCTGTTTTTT
>TRBV7-8|TRBJ2-5|NA|many
CASSLGALAETQYF
TGTGCCAGCAGCTTAGGCGCGCTAGCGGAGACCCAGTACTTC
>TRBV5-4|TRBJ2-3|TRBD2|many
CASSLATAGVVDTQYF
TGTGCCAGCAGCTTGGCCACAGCGGGAGTTGTTGATACGCAGTATTTT
>TRBV7-8|TRBJ1-5|NA|many
CASSTGTGHQPQHF
TGTGCCAGCAGCACTGGGACGGGCCATCAGCCCCAGCATTTT
>TRBV4-1|TRBJ1-2|NA|many
CASSQEEARGYGYTF
TGCGCCAGCAGCCAAGAAGAGGCCAGAGGCTATGGCTACACCTTC